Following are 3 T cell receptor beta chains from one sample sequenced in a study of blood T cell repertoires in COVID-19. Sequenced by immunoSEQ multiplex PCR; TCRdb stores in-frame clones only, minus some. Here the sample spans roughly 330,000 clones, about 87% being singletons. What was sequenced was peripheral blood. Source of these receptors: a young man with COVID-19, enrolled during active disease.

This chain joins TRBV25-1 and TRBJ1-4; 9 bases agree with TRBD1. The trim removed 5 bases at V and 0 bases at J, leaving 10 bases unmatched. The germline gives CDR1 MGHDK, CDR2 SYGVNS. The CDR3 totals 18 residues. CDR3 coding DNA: TGTGCCAGCAGTAAAGACAGGGGGACTCAAACAACTAATGAAAAACTGTTTTTT. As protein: CASSKDRGTQTTNEKLFF. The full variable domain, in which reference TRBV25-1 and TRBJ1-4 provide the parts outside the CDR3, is EADIYQTPRYLVIGTGKKITLECSQTMGHDKMYWYQQDPGMELHLIHYSYGVNSTEKGDLSSESTVSRIRTEHFPLTLESARPSHTSQYLCASSKDRGTQTTNEKLFFGSGTQLSVL.

The CDR3 nucleotides read TGTGCCAGCAGCCTGACTCCTCATACGCAGTATTTT. It yields the protein CASSLTPHTQYF. The V and J genes are TRBV7-2 and TRBJ2-3; D call uncertain. The germline CDR1 and CDR2 sequences are SGHTA and FQGNSA. This CDR3 spans 12 amino acids. V was clipped by 5 bases and J by 7 bases, with 10 bases between them.

This chain's CDR3 is CAISETGGLDTQYF. CDR3 bases: TGTGCCATCAGTGAGACCGGGGGGCTGGATACGCAGTATTTT. The chain couples TRBV10-3 to TRBJ2-3; tentatively, D is TRBD2 (7 bases). CDR3 length equals 14 residues. V shed 2 bases and J shed 6 bases, with 12 bases lying between them. Germline V gene lookup returns CDR1 ENHRY and CDR2 SYGVKD.